Following are 3 T cell receptor beta chains from one sample sequenced in a study of blood T cell repertoires in COVID-19. TCRdb's copy holds only in-frame clones and misses some; the assay was immunoSEQ multiplex PCR. The table includes approximately 100,000 clones, approximately 80% detected once. Sequencing used peripheral blood. These receptors originate from a man older than 75 with COVID-19, enrolled during active disease.

The genes are TRBV19 and TRBJ1-1, with 7 bases fitting TRBD1. Germline V gives CDR1 LNHDA, CDR2 SQIVND (reference sequence). This CDR3 spans 14 amino acids. Trimming removed 7 bases from V and 0 bases from J; junction bases left unmatched: 5. CDR3 in amino acids: CASIRQGVNTEAFF. DNA for the CDR3: TGTGCCAGTATTCGACAGGGAGTGAACACTGAAGCTTTCTTT. The full variable domain, rest sourced from reference TRBV19 and TRBJ1-1, is DGGITQSPKYLFRKEGQNVTLSCEQNLNHDAMYWYRQDPGQGLRLIYYSQIVNDFQKGDIAEGYSVSREKKESFPLTVTSAQKNPTAFYLCASIRQGVNTEAFFGQGTRLTVV.

This clone was counted a few times. The chain employs TRBV6-5 and TRBJ1-2, with unresolved D. The CDR3 is made up of 12 amino acids. Germline loops: CDR1 MNHEY, CDR2 SVGAGI. V lost 5 bases to trimming and J lost 5 bases, with 9 bases between them. CDR3 sequence: CASSPDGYGYTF. The CDR3 nucleotides are TGTGCCAGCAGTCCCGACGGGTATGGCTACACCTTC.

The V gene is TRBV10-1, the J gene TRBJ2-3; 10 nucleotides align to TRBD2. The CDR3 extends over 16 amino acids. Losses at the gene ends were 3 bases for V and 2 bases for J; bases not matched to a gene: 5. CDR1 is WNHNN, CDR2 SYGVQD, per germline (reference sequence). The CDR3 protein is CASSDPAGGITDTQYF. DNA of the CDR3: TGCGCCAGCAGTGACCCAGCGGGAGGGATCACAGATACGCAGTATTTT.